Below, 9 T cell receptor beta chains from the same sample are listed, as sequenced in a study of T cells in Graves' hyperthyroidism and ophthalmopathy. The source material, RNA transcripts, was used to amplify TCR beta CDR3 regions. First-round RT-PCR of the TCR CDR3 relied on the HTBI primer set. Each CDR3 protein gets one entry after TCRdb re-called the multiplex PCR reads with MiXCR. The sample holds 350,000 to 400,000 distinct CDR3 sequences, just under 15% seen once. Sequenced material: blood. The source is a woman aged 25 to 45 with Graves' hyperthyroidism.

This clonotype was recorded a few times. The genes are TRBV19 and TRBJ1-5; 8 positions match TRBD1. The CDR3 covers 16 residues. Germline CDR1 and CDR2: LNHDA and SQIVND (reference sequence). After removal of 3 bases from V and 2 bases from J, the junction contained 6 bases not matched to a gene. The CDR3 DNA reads TGTGCCAGTAGTATTGGACAGGGTTTGGGCAATCAGCCCCAGCATTTT. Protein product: CASSIGQGLGNQPQHF.

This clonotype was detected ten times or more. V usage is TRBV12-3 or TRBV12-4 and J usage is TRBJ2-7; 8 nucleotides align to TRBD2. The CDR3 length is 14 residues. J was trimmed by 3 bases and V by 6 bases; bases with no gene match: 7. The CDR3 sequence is CASSTGTSFYEQYF. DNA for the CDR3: TGTGCCAGCAGCACAGGGACTAGTTTCTACGAGCAGTACTTC.

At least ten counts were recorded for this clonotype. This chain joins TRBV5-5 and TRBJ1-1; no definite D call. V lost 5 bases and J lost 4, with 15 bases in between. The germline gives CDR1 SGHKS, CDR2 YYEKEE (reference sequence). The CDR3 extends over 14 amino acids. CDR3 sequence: CASSYETTSTEAFF. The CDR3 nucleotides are TGTGCCAGCAGTTACGAAACAACGAGCACTGAAGCTTTCTTT.

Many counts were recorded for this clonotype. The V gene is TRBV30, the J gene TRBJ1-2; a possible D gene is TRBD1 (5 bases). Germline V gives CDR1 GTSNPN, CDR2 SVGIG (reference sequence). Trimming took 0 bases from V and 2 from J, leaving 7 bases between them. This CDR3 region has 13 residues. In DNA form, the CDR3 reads TGTGCCTGGAGTGTACGGGGGAACTATGGCTACACCTTC. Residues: CAWSVRGNYGYTF.

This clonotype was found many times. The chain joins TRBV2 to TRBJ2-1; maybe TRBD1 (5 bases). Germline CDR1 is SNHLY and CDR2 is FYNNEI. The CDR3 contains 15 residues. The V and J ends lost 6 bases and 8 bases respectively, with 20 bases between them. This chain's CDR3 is CASSPRGSPVYEQFF. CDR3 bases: TGTGCCAGCAGCCCTAGGGGTTCACCTGTCTATGAGCAGTTCTTC.

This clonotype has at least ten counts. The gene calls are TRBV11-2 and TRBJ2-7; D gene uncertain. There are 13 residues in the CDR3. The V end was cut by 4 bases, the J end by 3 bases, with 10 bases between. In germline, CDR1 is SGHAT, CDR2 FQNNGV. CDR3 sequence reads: CASSSQSFYEQYF. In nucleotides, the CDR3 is TGTGCCAGCAGCTCCCAGAGTTTCTACGAGCAGTACTTC.

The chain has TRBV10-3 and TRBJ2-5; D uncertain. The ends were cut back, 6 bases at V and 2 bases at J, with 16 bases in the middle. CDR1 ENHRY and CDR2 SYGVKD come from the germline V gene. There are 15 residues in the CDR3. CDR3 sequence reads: CAISAKSGLQETQYF. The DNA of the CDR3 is TGTGCCATCAGCGCAAAATCCGGTCTTCAAGAGACCCAGTACTTC.

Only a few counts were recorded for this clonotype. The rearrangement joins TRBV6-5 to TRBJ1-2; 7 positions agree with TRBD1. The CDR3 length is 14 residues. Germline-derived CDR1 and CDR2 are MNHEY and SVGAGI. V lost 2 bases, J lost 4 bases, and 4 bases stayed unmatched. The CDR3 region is CASSYRGGSYGYTF. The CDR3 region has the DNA TGTGCCAGCAGTTACAGAGGGGGCAGCTATGGCTACACCTTC.

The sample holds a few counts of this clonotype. DNA for the CDR3: TGTGCCACCAGCAGAGATCGACTGGGACTAGGGTCGAACGAGCAGTACTTC. Translation gives CATSRDRLGLGSNEQYF. The chain has TRBV15 and TRBJ2-7; 8 nucleotides match TRBD2. In germline, CDR1 is LNHNV, CDR2 YYDKDF (reference sequence). The junction had 12 bases not matched to a gene; V was cut back by 0 bases and J by 5 bases. The CDR3 consists of 17 residues.